The sequence of this T cell receptor (beta chain) was determined in a study of cytotoxic CD8 clonotypes in ibrutinib-treated CLL (dated by TCRdb to about 2021). Turning to the overall study: The cohort had about a dozen relapsed/refractory and some 15 treatment-naive patients; 17 to 18 were IGHV unmutated. Patients were still on ibrutinib when every remission and progressive disease sample was collected. An average of 255,043 productive templates and approximately 91,000 productive rearrangements was obtained per sample. Response samples were taken after a median of roughly a year on treatment, ranging from about 6 to 40 months. Of the approximately 86 people in the trial, roughly 27 had longitudinal samples available. Responses were partial in 24 patients and complete in 2; after median approximately 69 months follow-up, about 14 stayed in remission and roughly twelve progressed. Cryopreserved peripheral blood mononuclear cells were obtained before treatment, at response, and at either sustained remission or disease progression. Paper-wide results and their limitations: Sustained-remission and progressing patients did not have matched sampling times, and lymph node repertoires were not examined. At ibrutinib response clonality went up, during sustained remission it held steady, and at progression it dropped back toward baseline. Public clonotypes were rare and either shrank or stayed stable during treatment, and the rise in clonality at ibrutinib response reflected expansion of private clonotypes. At baseline, clonality was higher than in age-matched healthy donors and showed a strong correlation with circulating CD8+ T-cell counts.

Taken with the paper, the label for time point translates to: progressive disease on ibrutinib. For TCR beta library preparation, approximately 1.8 micrograms of genomic DNA was extracted from cryopreserved PBMCs. Longitudinal blood samples from CLL patients receiving ibrutinib monotherapy were subjected to high-throughput TCR beta sequencing. The patients took part in an open-label, single-center phase 2 trial of ibrutinib monotherapy. Turning to this clone: This receptor's antigen is unknown. No base quality information exists; no much larger clone differs at one position.

From the germline V gene, CDR1 is SGHNT and CDR2 is YENEEA. V is clipped by 3 bases and J by 3 bases, and the sequence between their germline boundaries is 24 bases long. Including cysteine and phenylalanine, the CDR3 has 18 amino acids. Only the CDR3 portion is preserved as DNA: 54 bases, with reading frame beginning at the first base. The goal of deep resolution MiSeq sequencing was a depth between 1 in 1 million and 1 in 200,000 T cells, and coverage averaged 10x per clonotype. TCR beta libraries were generated with the immunoSEQ hsTCRB Kit. In the authors' own workflow: Data were analyzed with ImmunoSEQ Data Assistant and ImmunoSEQ Analyzer, with V, D and J genes assigned per IMGT definitions. Clonality, which ranges from 0 to 1, was calculated by subtracting the normalized Shannon entropy of productive rearrangement frequencies from one. Public clonotype analysis was restricted to overrepresented clonotypes comprising at least 0.05% of each patient's repertoire. Around 13 age-matched healthy donor repertoires from immuneACCESS were used as controls for clonality. What TCRdb holds here is the immuneACCESS table cut down to in-frame rearrangements. Part of the clones is not present; checked against another copy, under half of the missing clones reflect an unresolved V gene, and the others are unexplained. V, J and clone size reflect that table, while D and trimming were determined from the DNA. The sample includes approximately 170,000 clones, with more than 70% observed a single time. The ten largest clones take up around 2.7% of the sample.

The sample consisted of PBMCs, taken at disease progression, from a patient treated with ibrutinib. The V gene is TRBV11-3 and the J gene is TRBJ2-7, with the identity of the D gene unclear. The receptor comes from a human donor with chronic lymphocytic leukemia. The sequenced DNA: TGTGCCAGCAGCTTTAAGGCAGGCCACTCACAACCACTCTACGAGCAGTACTTC. This is translated as CASSFKAGHSQPLYEQYF.